This T cell receptor beta chain was recovered during a study of T cells in localized non-small cell lung cancer. This clone was seen a single time. Sequencing was performed with immunoSEQ multiplex PCR; in TCRdb, only in-frame clones are kept and a portion is missing. In the table there are about 82,000 clones, roughly 80% of which are singletons. The material sequenced was PBMCs, taken before any cancer treatment. The clonotype was recovered from a man aged 40-75 years with stage II squamous cell lung carcinoma.

CDR3 bases: TGTGCCAGCACCTTAGCGGGATCTGGTTACGAGCAGTACTTC. Translation: CASTLAGSGYEQYF. This sequence joins TRBV6-5 and TRBJ2-7; 8 bases fit TRBD2. Germline lookup yields CDR1 MNHEY and CDR2 SVGAGI. This CDR3 spans 14 amino acids. The J segment lost 4 bases and the V segment lost 7 bases, leaving 9 bases of the junction unmatched.